The 16 T cell receptor beta chains reported below all come from one sample, sequenced in a study of response to subunit inactivated influenza vaccine. Each CDR3 protein is one row after TCRdb ran MiXCR on the RT-PCR reads. The sample contains roughly 780,000 distinct CDR3 sequences, 18% of which appear only once. Specimen: PBMCs from blood, collected around 5 days after vaccination. All receptors come from a man aged 45-65 years who received an inactivated influenza vaccine.

This clonotype was observed a few times. This chain uses TRBV15 with TRBJ2-5; possible D gene TRBD2, 7 bases. Trimming stripped 1 base from V and 5 bases from J, with 17 bases between. CDR3 length: 16 amino acids. Germline V gene data show CDR1 as LNHNV and CDR2 as YYDKDF (reference sequence). In DNA form, the CDR3 reads TGTGCCACCAGCAGAGGGGGGGGCGGTCGCGTTGAGACCCAGTACTTC. The encoded protein is CATSRGGGGRVETQYF.

This clonotype came up a few times. The chain joins TRBV4-1 to TRBJ2-1; the D gene is possibly TRBD2 (5 bases). CDR1 is MGHRA, CDR2 YSYEKL, per germline. There are 16 residues in the CDR3. The V end was cut by 4 bases, the J end by 0 bases, with 13 bases between. The chain's CDR3 is CASSPGWAVSYNEQFF. The CDR3 region has the DNA TGCGCCAGCAGCCCGGGGTGGGCAGTCTCCTACAATGAGCAGTTCTTC.

This clonotype was counted only a few times. This chain connects TRBV20-1 to TRBJ1-1; no clear D. This CDR3 region has 11 residues. Germline V gene lookup returns CDR1 DFQATT and CDR2 SNEGSKA (reference sequence). Trimming cost V 6 bases and J 5 bases, with 10 bases left between them. As DNA, the CDR3 is TGCAGTGCCCAGACGATAACTGAAGCTTTCTTT. It yields the protein CSAQTITEAFF.

V usage is TRBV20-1 and J usage is TRBJ2-7, with a possible D match to TRBD2 (5 bases). The CDR3 has 13 residues. CDR1 and CDR2 (germline): DFQATT, SNEGSKA (reference sequence). V was clipped by 0 bases and J by 5 bases, with 11 bases between them. This CDR3 is CSARDPGGDEQYF. The CDR3 coding sequence is TGCAGTGCTAGAGATCCCGGAGGTGACGAGCAGTACTTC.

This clonotype was seen repeatedly, ten times or more. V is TRBV20-1 and J is TRBJ1-2; TRBD1 is a possible D gene (5 bases). The CDR3 is 10 residues long. Germline values: CDR1 DFQATT, CDR2 SNEGSKA (reference sequence). Between the trimmed V and J ends, which lost 8 bases and 6 bases, there was a span of 10 bases. The CDR3 DNA is TGCAGTTTCAGGGAAGATGGCTACACCTTC. Its translation is CSFREDGYTF.

This clonotype was detected a few times. The chain carries TRBV6-6 and TRBJ2-3; D is ambiguous. This CDR3 spans 12 amino acids. CDR1 MNHNY and CDR2 SVGAGI come from the germline V gene (reference sequence). Trimming took off 6 bases at V and 7 bases at J, with 11 bases between the two ends. CDR3 DNA: TGTGCCAGCAGCCAAACACCTAATACGCAGTATTTT. Translated: CASSQTPNTQYF.

This clonotype occurred a few times. J is TRBJ2-7 and V is TRBV7-2; TRBD1 might be the D (5 bases). Between the trimmed V and J ends, which lost 6 bases and 4 bases, there was a span of 10 bases. CDR1 and CDR2 from the germline V gene are SGHTA and FQGNSA. The CDR3 covers 12 residues. The CDR3 is CASSKTEYEQYF. DNA of the CDR3: TGTGCCAGCAGTAAGACAGAATACGAGCAGTACTTC.

The chain couples TRBV20-1 to TRBJ1-2, with D perhaps matching TRBD1 (5 bases). Trimming took off 3 bases at V and 6 bases at J, with 11 bases between the two ends. Germline V gene lookup returns CDR1 DFQATT and CDR2 SNEGSKA (reference sequence). This CDR3 has 12 residues. CDR3 sequence (DNA): TGCAGTGCTAGGGTGGGGACCCATGGCTACACCTTC. The encoded protein is CSARVGTHGYTF.

This clonotype was seen a handful of times. The chain has TRBV9 and TRBJ2-2; D is unclear. V gave up 0 bases and J gave up 3 bases, with 6 bases separating them. The CDR3 contains 14 residues. The germline V gene encodes CDR1 SGDLS and CDR2 YYNGEE. CDR3 in amino acids: CASSVDRDTGELFF. The CDR3 coding sequence is TGTGCCAGCAGCGTAGATAGGGACACCGGGGAGCTGTTTTTT.

This clonotype was seen once. The germline gene is not matched at one end of the junction; a read error may be the cause. This sequence joins TRBV28 and TRBJ2-3; 7 bases match TRBD2. CDR3 length: 13 residues. Germline V gene data show CDR1 as MDHEN and CDR2 as SYDVKM. CDR3 nucleotides: TGTGCCACCGGGGACTACCCATTGGATATGCAGTATTTT. Translating gives CATGDYPLDMQYF.

This clonotype occurred a few times. The chain has TRBV12-3 or TRBV12-4 and TRBJ1-6; D may be TRBD1 (5 bases). CDR3 length: 13 residues. The V end was cut by 4 bases, the J end by 11 bases, with 12 bases between. The CDR3 protein is CASSWGVKTPLHF. DNA for the CDR3: TGTGCCAGCAGTTGGGGGGTTAAGACACCCCTCCACTTT.

This clonotype was seen many times. This chain connects TRBV12-3 or TRBV12-4 to TRBJ1-1; tentatively, D is TRBD1 (6 bases). The CDR3 has 13 residues. With 5 bases removed from V and 7 bases from J, the gap between germline ends came to 14 bases. The chain's CDR3 is CASSPPDRLEAFF. CDR3 nucleotide sequence: TGTGCCAGCAGTCCACCGGACAGACTTGAAGCTTTCTTT.

The rearrangement links TRBV7-9 to TRBJ2-2; 7 nucleotides match TRBD1. Germline values: CDR1 SEHNR, CDR2 FQNEAQ (reference sequence). The CDR3 spans 14 residues. The trim removed 6 bases at V and 6 bases at J, leaving 7 bases unmatched. DNA of the CDR3: TGTGCCAGCAGGGTACAGGGGATGCCCGGGGAGCTGTTTTTT. Protein product: CASRVQGMPGELFF.

This clonotype was observed a few times. V and J are TRBV6-5 and TRBJ2-2, with D perhaps being TRBD1 or TRBD2 (5 bases each). Trimming pared 0 bases from V and 5 bases from J, leaving 13 bases between. Germline V gene sequence: CDR1 MNHEY, CDR2 SVGAGI. CDR3 length equals 16 residues. In DNA form, the CDR3 reads TGTGCCAGCAGTTACTCCGGACCCTGGGGGACCGGGGAGCTGTTTTTT. Residues: CASSYSGPWGTGELFF.

The chain employs TRBV7-9 and TRBJ1-2, with D perhaps matching TRBD1 (5 bases). This CDR3 contains 13 residues. The germline V and J ends were trimmed by 5 bases and 6 bases, with 13 bases remaining between them. The germline V gene encodes CDR1 SEHNR and CDR2 FQNEAQ (reference sequence). The DNA of the CDR3 is TGTGCCAGCAGCCGGCCGGGGCACGATGGCTACACCTTC. Amino acids: CASSRPGHDGYTF.

This chain connects TRBV4-3 to TRBJ1-1, with 7 bases lining up with TRBD1. CDR1 is LGHNA, CDR2 YSLEER, per germline. With 3 bases clipped from V and 5 bases from J, the junction kept 6 bases outside the gene matches. The length of the CDR3 is 14 residues. CDR3 region: CASSHDRVGTEAFF. The CDR3 DNA reads as TGCGCCAGCAGCCACGACAGGGTGGGAACTGAAGCTTTCTTT.